Listed here are 6 T cell receptor beta chains from one sample, sequenced in a study of blood T cell repertoires in COVID-19. Data came from immunoSEQ multiplex PCR; TCRdb stores just in-frame clones and leaves some out. The sample contains about 140,000 clones, roughly four fifths of which appear only once. The sample taken for sequencing was peripheral blood. These receptors all come from a woman aged 80 or over with active or convalescent COVID-19.

The chain recombines TRBV6-5 with TRBJ2-4; a weak D match, TRBD2 (5 bases). The CDR3 length is 14 residues. The germline CDR1 and CDR2 sequences are MNHEY and SVGAGI. Trimming pared 2 bases from V and 0 bases from J, leaving 5 bases between. CDR3 sequence (DNA): TGTGCCAGCAGTTACCGGGAAGCCAAAAACATTCAGTACTTC. Translated, it gives CASSYREAKNIQYF.

The genes are TRBV5-6 and TRBJ2-2; TRBD1 matches 7 bases. The J segment lost 5 bases and the V segment lost 0 bases, leaving 10 bases of the junction unmatched. This CDR3 is 17 amino acids long. Germline loops: CDR1 SGHDT, CDR2 YYEEEE. CDR3 sequence (DNA): TGTGCCAGCAGCTTGGTACGGGCCAGGGGGAAAACCGGGGAGCTGTTTTTT. It is translated as CASSLVRARGKTGELFF.

The chain recombines TRBV13 with TRBJ1-2; 8 bases fit TRBD1. Trimming cost V 5 bases and J 3 bases; bases outside gene matches: 8. CDR3 length: 15 residues. From germline, CDR1 is PRHDT and CDR2 FYEKMQ (reference sequence). As DNA, the CDR3 is TGTGCCAGCAGCATCCTTGACAGGGGTGACTATGGCTACACCTTC. Its translation: CASSILDRGDYGYTF.

This clone showed up just once. The rearrangement uses TRBV7-9 and TRBJ1-4; 8 bases line up with TRBD1. The CDR3 extends over 17 amino acids. V lost 3 bases and J lost 3; bases outside the gene matches: 9. The germline V gene encodes CDR1 SEHNR and CDR2 FQNEAQ (reference sequence). This chain's CDR3 is CASSFGAGGRSNEKLFF. The CDR3 nucleotides are TGTGCCAGCAGCTTCGGGGCAGGGGGCAGGTCTAATGAAAAACTGTTTTTT.

The chain combines TRBV24-1 with TRBJ2-5; 11 positions match TRBD2. From germline, CDR1 is KGHDR and CDR2 SFDVKD. The CDR3 contains 16 residues. Germline trimming cut 4 bases from V and 3 bases from J; bases unmatched to any gene: 6. CDR3 sequence: CATSDRPTSGEETQYF. In DNA, the CDR3 is TGTGCCACCAGTGACCGACCGACTAGCGGGGAAGAGACCCAGTACTTC.

V is TRBV7-4 and J is TRBJ2-7, with TRBD2 matching over 14 bases. Germline lookup yields CDR1 SGHVT and CDR2 SQSDAQ. V dropped 2 bases and J dropped 3; count of bases not matched to a gene: 15. CDR3 length: 20 amino acids. This chain's CDR3 is CASSLRVKTSGGAFDYEQYF. CDR3 nucleotides: TGTGCCAGCAGCTTAAGGGTAAAGACTAGCGGGGGGGCCTTTGACTACGAGCAGTACTTC.